These 30 T cell receptor beta chains were all obtained from the same sample, sequenced in a study of shared clonotypes between healthy human individuals (dated by TCRdb to 2019 to 2021). Library construction relied on the immunoSEQ multiplex PCR assay. The source is immuneACCESS, and TCRdb retained only in-frame sequences with V and J called. Part of the clones is not carried over; for the studies checked, unresolved V genes explain less than half of this, and the remainder is unexplained. The sample contains about 600,000 clones, roughly 72% of them found a single time. Around 12% of the sample is in the top ten clones. Specimen: PBMCs. All receptors derive from a woman in her thirties or forties in good health. Some clones in this sample may be carry-over from other donors' samples.

The chain's CDR3 is CASRTSGANVLTF. For the CDR3, the DNA is TGTGCCAGCAGAACCTCTGGGGCCAACGTCCTGACTTTC. The genes are TRBV6-1 and TRBJ2-6; the D is unclear. V lost 6 bases, J lost 0 bases, and 3 bases lay in between. In germline, CDR1 is MNHNS, CDR2 SASEGT. The CDR3 is 13 residues long.

In this sample, this clone turned up a few times. The V call is TRBV6-6, the J call TRBJ1-3; D is uncertain. Germline V gene sequence: CDR1 MNHNY, CDR2 SVGAGI (reference sequence). Trimming took off 0 bases at V and 0 bases at J, with 6 bases between the two ends. CDR3 size: 15 residues. The CDR3 DNA sequence: TGTGCCAGCAGTTACTCCTCCGACTCTGGAAACACCATATATTTT. This encodes CASSYSSDSGNTIYF.

The chain joins TRBV5-1 to TRBJ1-1; 7 bases align to TRBD1. This CDR3 contains 15 residues. Germline CDR1 is SGHRS and CDR2 is YFSETQ. V shed 2 bases, J shed 1 base, and the junction held 5 bases outside the gene matches. The CDR3 DNA reads TGCGCCAGCAGCTTTTACAGGGGCCCGAACACTGAAGCTTTCTTT. As protein: CASSFYRGPNTEAFF.

This chain joins TRBV7-7 and TRBJ2-5; D gene ambiguous. The CDR3 sequence is 14 residues long. The V end lost 5 bases, the J end lost 5 bases, and 15 bases lay between the germline ends. CDR1 is SSHAT and CDR2 is FNYEAQ in the germline V gene (reference sequence). This CDR3 reads CASSPRTHGETQYF. CDR3 bases: TGTGCCAGCAGCCCCCGGACCCACGGGGAGACCCAGTACTTC.

CDR3 sequence (DNA): TGTGCCAGTAGTAGCCAAGAGACCCAGTACTTC. Residues: CASSSQETQYF. V and J are TRBV19 and TRBJ2-5; D remains ambiguous. There are 11 residues in the CDR3. Germline V gene sequence: CDR1 LNHDA, CDR2 SQIVND (reference sequence). Trimming left V 4 bases short and J 1 base short, with 1 base between.

The chain joins TRBV11-2 to TRBJ2-2; 10 nucleotides agree with TRBD2. CDR1 and CDR2 from the germline V gene are SGHAT and FQNNGV. The CDR3 has 17 amino acids. Losses at the gene ends were 5 bases for V and 4 bases for J; bases not matched to a gene: 10. CDR3 amino acids: CASSLPRTSGRTGELFF. Written as DNA, the CDR3 is TGTGCCAGCAGCCTTCCCCGGACTAGCGGCCGCACCGGGGAGCTGTTTTTT. Full variable domain (remainder filled in from reference TRBV11-2 and TRBJ2-2): EAGVAQSPRYKIIEKRQSVAFWCNPISGHATLYWYQQILGQGPKLLIQFQNNGVVDDSQLPKDRFSAERLKGVDSTLKIQPAKLEDSAVYLCASSLPRTSGRTGELFFGEGSRLTVL.

This chain uses TRBV7-3 with TRBJ2-3; D gene uncertain. The CDR3 runs 15 residues. V was cut by 2 bases and J by 5 bases, with 14 bases left in between. Germline CDR1 SGHTA, CDR2 FQGTGA. The CDR3 DNA reads TGTGCCAGCAGCTTAGTAGGGCAAGGCCTAGATACGCAGTATTTT. Translated: CASSLVGQGLDTQYF.

The V gene is TRBV29-1, the J gene TRBJ1-4, with unresolved D. Trimming shortened V by 4 bases and J by 12 bases, and 12 bases separated the two germline ends. The germline gives CDR1 SQVTM, CDR2 ANQGSEA. The CDR3 totals 11 residues. The DNA of the CDR3 is TGCAGCGTTGCTGGGAGTTCGGAACTGTTTTTT. Residues: CSVAGSSELFF.

The DNA of the CDR3 is TGTGCCAGCAGCTTAGAAGGTTGGAGCAATCAGCCCCAGCATTTT. Amino acid sequence: CASSLEGWSNQPQHF. V is TRBV7-2 and J is TRBJ1-5; D call uncertain. The germline CDR1 and CDR2 sequences are SGHTA and FQGNSA. V shed 1 base and J shed 1 base, with 8 bases lying between them. The CDR3 covers 15 residues.

V usage is TRBV10-3 and J usage is TRBJ2-5, with 7 bases fitting TRBD2. The J call may not be correct, given that the DNA end is closer to TRBJ2-7. Germline CDR1 is ENHRY and CDR2 is SYGVKD. The CDR3 consists of 14 residues. DNA for the CDR3: TGTGCCATCAGTGGAGGCAGGGAGGGTAGCGAGCAGTACTTC. Its translation is CAISGGREGSEQYF.

The chain is built from TRBV19 and TRBJ2-7; the D gene is possibly TRBD1 (7 bases). With 3 bases removed from V and 6 bases from J, the gap between germline ends came to 12 bases. The CDR3 totals 13 residues. Germline CDR1 is LNHDA and CDR2 is SQIVND (reference sequence). For the CDR3, the DNA is TGTGCCAGTAGTATTCGGCAGGGGGGCGAGCAGTACTTC. This codes for CASSIRQGGEQYF.

As DNA, the CDR3 is TGTGCCAGCAGCCACTGGGGACTAGGGTACACCGGGGAGCTGTTTTTT. It specifies CASSHWGLGYTGELFF. J is TRBJ2-2 and V is TRBV11-2, with TRBD2 matching over 8 bases. Germline-derived CDR1 and CDR2 are SGHAT and FQNNGV. V trimming: 5 bases; J trimming: 3 bases; junction bases outside the gene matches: 8. This CDR3 contains 16 residues.

Details on this clone: A junction boundary mismatches the germline segment, possibly from a read error. The CDR3, as DNA: TGCGCCAGCAGCTTGGGGCGTTCGGCTAGCCAACAAGAGACCCGGTACTTC. Residues: CASSLGRSASQQETRYF. The chain has TRBV5-1 and TRBJ2-5; D possibly corresponds to TRBD2 (5 bases). CDR3 size: 17 residues. The germline V gene encodes CDR1 SGHRS and CDR2 YFSETQ. The full variable domain, completed using reference TRBV5-1 and TRBJ2-5, is KAGVTQTPRYLIKTRGQQVTLSCSPISGHRSVSWYQQTPGQGLQFLFEYFSETQRNKGNFPGRFSGRQFSNSRSEMNVSTLELGDSALYLCASSLGRSASQQETRYFGPGTRLLVL.

This clone has only a few counts. One base separates it from a far larger clone, so it is likely a read error. The rearrangement links TRBV7-9 to TRBJ2-1, with 13 bases identical to TRBD2. The CDR3 has 15 amino acids. The germline gives CDR1 SEHNR, CDR2 FQNEAQ (reference sequence). CDR3 DNA: TGTGCCAGCAGTACGCGGACTAGCGGGAGCGATGAGCGGTTCTTC. It yields the protein CASSTRTSGSDERFF. Full variable domain (outside the CDR3, taken from reference TRBV7-9 and TRBJ2-1): DTGVSQNPRHKITKRGQNVTFRCDPISEHNRLYWYRQTLGQGPEFLTYFQNEAQLEKSRLLSDRFSAERPKGSFSTLEIQRTEQGDSAMYLCASSTRTSGSDERFFGPGTRLTVL.

CDR3 bases: TGTGCCAGCAGCGCCGGACTTTTCTCCGTCGGAGATACGCAGTATTTT. Residues: CASSAGLFSVGDTQYF. The rearrangement links TRBV5-8 to TRBJ2-3; tentative D call: TRBD2 (5 bases). CDR1 and CDR2 from the germline V gene are SGHTS and YDEGEE. CDR3 length equals 16 residues. Deletions cut 4 bases from V and 5 bases from J, with 20 bases between.

The chain employs TRBV28 and TRBJ2-1; TRBD1 matches 7 bases. V shed 5 bases and J 0 bases; nucleotides not matched to a gene: 4. Germline V gene sequence: CDR1 MDHEN, CDR2 SYDVKM. CDR3 length: 15 residues. The CDR3 spells CASSTPGGSYNEQFF. The CDR3 region has the DNA TGTGCCAGCAGTACCCCAGGGGGCTCCTACAATGAGCAGTTCTTC.

This chain uses TRBV7-9 with TRBJ2-3, with 9 bases identical to TRBD2. J gave up 2 bases and V 8 bases, and 8 bases lay outside the gene matches. CDR1 is SEHNR, CDR2 FQNEAQ, per germline (reference sequence). The length of the CDR3 is 15 residues. The CDR3 nucleotides are TGTGCCAGCGGCCCGGGACTAGCCGTCACAGATACGCAGTATTTT. Translating gives CASGPGLAVTDTQYF. Filled out from reference TRBV7-9 and TRBJ2-3, the complete variable domain reads DTGVSQNPRHKITKRGQNVTFRCDPISEHNRLYWYRQTLGQGPEFLTYFQNEAQLEKSRLLSDRFSAERPKGSFSTLEIQRTEQGDSAMYLCASGPGLAVTDTQYFGPGTRLTVL.

Of note for this clone: One base separates it from a far larger clone, so it is likely a read error. The V gene is TRBV2, the J gene TRBJ1-1; no clear D. The germline V gene encodes CDR1 SNHLY and CDR2 FYNNEI. The CDR3 has 11 residues. CDR3 sequence: CASRENTGAFF. The CDR3 region has the DNA TGTGCCAGCAGGGAGAACACTGGAGCTTTCTTT.

The chain carries TRBV5-4 and TRBJ2-2; 11 positions agree with TRBD1. The CDR3 has 17 amino acids. V shed 6 bases and J 4 bases; nucleotides not matched to a gene: 11. Looked up from germline, CDR1 is SGHNT and CDR2 is YYREEE (reference sequence). The CDR3: CASTFPTGTGGTGELFF. Here the CDR3 DNA reads TGTGCCAGCACCTTCCCGACCGGGACAGGGGGCACCGGGGAGCTGTTTTTT.

This chain links TRBV15 with TRBJ2-7, with a possible D match to TRBD2 (6 bases). The germline V gene has CDR1 LNHNV and CDR2 YYDKDF (reference sequence). Trimming removed 1 base at V and 2 bases at J, with 12 bases between. The CDR3 loop spans 15 amino acids. DNA for the CDR3: TGTGCCACCAGCAGAGGGGGGGACCAGACCTACGAGCAGTACTTC. Amino acid sequence: CATSRGGDQTYEQYF.

V and J are TRBV19 and TRBJ1-1; D call uncertain. Germline loops: CDR1 LNHDA, CDR2 SQIVND (reference sequence). The CDR3 spans 15 residues. V was cut by 7 bases and J by 5 bases, with 20 bases left in between. This CDR3 reads CASTLGPGIVTEAFF. The CDR3 coding sequence is TGTGCCAGTACCCTGGGTCCGGGTATCGTAACTGAAGCTTTCTTT.

The chain employs TRBV2 and TRBJ2-5; D is ambiguous. The V end lost 6 bases, the J end lost 3 bases, and 8 bases lay between the germline ends. The CDR3 sequence is 12 residues long. Germline CDR1 SNHLY, CDR2 FYNNEI. The CDR3 sequence: CASRRTEETQYF. CDR3 DNA: TGTGCCAGCAGGAGGACGGAAGAGACCCAGTACTTC. The full variable domain, its missing parts supplied by reference TRBV2 and TRBJ2-5, is EPEVTQTPSHQVTQMGQEVILRCVPISNHLYFYWYRQILGQKVEFLVSFYNNEISEKSEIFDDQFSVERPDGSNFTLKIRSTKLEDSAMYFCASRRTEETQYFGPGTRLLVL.

This chain links TRBV6-6 with TRBJ1-1; D perhaps matches TRBD1 (5 bases). Trimming cost V 7 bases and J 0 bases, with 12 bases left between them. In germline, CDR1 is MNHNY, CDR2 SVGAGI (reference sequence). This CDR3 is 14 amino acids long. This CDR3 reads CASKTGTVNTEAFF. The CDR3, as DNA: TGTGCCAGCAAAACCGGGACGGTGAACACTGAAGCTTTCTTT.

V usage is TRBV7-2 and J usage is TRBJ2-5; 11 bases map to TRBD2. The V gene's germline CDR1 is SGHTA and CDR2 FQGNSA. This CDR3 has 16 residues. J gave up 1 base and V 5 bases, and 6 bases lay outside the gene matches. CDR3 in DNA: TGTGCCAGCAGCCCGCTAGCGGGAGGCCTCCAAGAGACCCAGTACTTC. It yields the protein CASSPLAGGLQETQYF.

The sample holds a few counts of this clone. The CDR3 is CASSLGQGTDRQETQYF. The CDR3 DNA sequence: TGTGCCAGCAGCTTAGGACAGGGCACAGACCGTCAAGAGACCCAGTACTTC. The chain links TRBV11-3 to TRBJ2-5; 7 positions match TRBD1. This CDR3 has 17 residues. CDR1 is SGHNT and CDR2 is YENEEA in the germline V gene. Unmatched junction bases numbered 10, after V lost 1 base and J lost 2 bases.

The chain joins TRBV5-5 to TRBJ1-4, with a weak D call TRBD1 (5 bases). Trimming stripped 2 bases from V and 10 bases from J, with 15 bases between. The V gene's germline CDR1 is SGHKS and CDR2 YYEKEE (reference sequence). The CDR3 is 14 amino acids. The CDR3 DNA reads TGTGCCAGCAGCTTCGGGACGGAGATAGGAAAACTGTTTTTT. Protein: CASSFGTEIGKLFF. Full variable domain (rest looked up from reference TRBV5-5 and TRBJ1-4): DAGVTQSPTHLIKTRGQQVTLRCSPISGHKSVSWYQQVLGQGPQFIFQYYEKEERGRGNFPDRFSARQFPNYSSELNVNALLLGDSALYLCASSFGTEIGKLFFGSGTQLSVL.

The chain recombines TRBV6-1 with TRBJ1-4; tentative D call: TRBD1 (5 bases). This CDR3 is built from 16 residues. V was shortened by 3 bases and J by 3 bases, with 14 bases between the two germline ends. The V gene's germline CDR1 is MNHNS and CDR2 SASEGT. The CDR3 is CASSDLQGASNEKLFF. In nucleotides, the CDR3 is TGTGCCAGCAGTGATCTGCAGGGAGCCTCTAATGAAAAACTGTTTTTT.

The chain has TRBV28 and TRBJ2-1; D might be TRBD2 (6 bases). CDR1 and CDR2 (germline): MDHEN, SYDVKM. V lost 2 bases and J lost 1, with 18 bases in between. CDR3 length: 18 amino acids. CDR3 DNA sequence: TGTGCCAGCAGTTTAATGGGGGGTGGAGGTCCATCCTACAATGAGCAGTTCTTC. Residues: CASSLMGGGGPSYNEQFF.

This clone was counted once. V gene TRBV27 combines with J gene TRBJ1-2; 10 bases agree with TRBD1. Germline lookup yields CDR1 MNHEY and CDR2 SMNVEV (reference sequence). This CDR3 is 19 amino acids long. Losses at the gene ends were 0 bases for V and 5 bases for J; bases not matched to a gene: 15. The CDR3, as DNA: TGTGCCAGCAGTTTATCCCCTTACCCCCGGGACAGGGGCCGATATGGCTACACCTTC. Translating it yields CASSLSPYPRDRGRYGYTF.

This chain uses TRBV13 with TRBJ2-3; 11 nucleotides agree with TRBD2. Losses at the gene ends were 0 bases for V and 3 bases for J; bases not matched to a gene: 5. The CDR3 runs to 17 residues. CDR1 PRHDT and CDR2 FYEKMQ come from the germline V gene (reference sequence). The CDR3 here is CASSLGGLAVKTDTQYF. Written as DNA, the CDR3 is TGTGCCAGCAGCTTAGGGGGACTAGCGGTTAAGACAGATACGCAGTATTTT.